A selection of T cell receptor beta chains follows, all from one sample in a study of cytomegalovirus exposure and HLA in healthy donors. Only in-frame clones appear in the TCRdb table, and some are missing; sequencing was by immunoSEQ multiplex PCR. Of about 200,000 clones listed, approximately 77% are singletons. The sequenced material came from PBMCs. These receptors originate from a man aged 35-49 years in good health and CMV-seropositive. The CDR3 runs from the conserved cysteine through the conserved F or W. The order of the fields is D gene, J gene, clone size, V gene, CDR3 protein, CDR3 DNA. D genes are given only for firm matches. Size is stated for part of the rows, as once, few or many counts, or as a class when the clone is expanded.

>-|TRBJ1-1|-|TRBV6-5
CASSFQNPNTEAFF
TGTGCCAGCAGTTTTCAGAACCCGAACACTGAAGCTTTCTTT
>TRBD2|TRBJ2-1|-|TRBV7-9
CASSLSSGSIYNEQFF
TGTGCCAGCAGCTTATCTAGCGGGAGTATCTACAATGAGCAGTTCTTC
>TRBD1|TRBJ1-5|-|TRBV10-1
CASSGTANQPQHF
TGCGCCAGCTCCGGGACAGCGAATCAGCCCCAGCATTTT
>TRBD1|TRBJ1-5|-|TRBV6-5
CATTGGDQPQHF
TGTGCCACCACAGGGGGCGATCAGCCCCAGCATTTT
>TRBD1|TRBJ1-2|once|TRBV27
CASSSTGTGDSYGYTF
TGTGCCAGCAGTTCTACCGGGACAGGTGATTCCTATGGCTACACCTTC
>-|TRBJ2-7|-|TRBV5-1
CASRGAVPGSSYEQYF
TGCGCCAGTCGAGGCGCAGTGCCAGGGTCCTCCTACGAGCAGTACTTC
>-|TRBJ2-7|-|TRBV29-1
CSVELHLGDIRYEQYF
TGCAGCGTTGAGCTCCACTTGGGGGACATTCGCTACGAGCAGTACTTC
>-|TRBJ2-7|-|TRBV11-2
CASSHRQTAYEQYF
TGTGCCAGCAGCCATAGACAGACCGCCTACGAGCAGTACTTC
>-|TRBJ2-1|once|TRBV4-2
CASSPTRDSSYNEQFF
TGTGCCAGCAGCCCGACCCGGGACTCCTCCTACAATGAGCAGTTCTTC
>-|TRBJ1-2|-|TRBV6-1
CASSAAGNNYGYTF
TGTGCCAGCAGTGCGGCAGGGAATAACTATGGCTACACCTTC
>TRBD1|TRBJ2-7|-|TRBV5-1
CASRLGQGSGEQYF
TGCGCCAGCAGGCTGGGACAGGGCTCCGGCGAGCAGTACTTC
>-|TRBJ2-1|few|TRBV27
CASSLREQGFGNEQFF
TGTGCCAGCAGTCTCCGCGAACAGGGATTTGGCAATGAGCAGTTCTTC
>-|TRBJ1-4|-|TRBV5-1
CASSLALSVDEKLFF
TGCGCCAGCAGCTTGGCCCTGTCTGTTGATGAAAAACTGTTTTTT
>-|TRBJ1-5|-|TRBV6-5
CASRRGQSNNQPQHF
TGTGCCAGCAGACGAGGACAGAGTAACAATCAGCCCCAGCATTTT
>TRBD2|TRBJ2-5|-|TRBV11-3
CASSARTSGGRETQYF
TGTGCCAGCAGCGCCCGGACTAGCGGGGGGAGGGAGACCCAGTACTTC
>-|TRBJ2-2|-|TRBV5-1
CASSLDRLTGELFF
TGCGCCAGCAGCCTTGACAGGCTAACCGGGGAGCTGTTTTTT
>TRBD2|TRBJ2-5|-|TRBV5-1
CASSPSSGGAAYETQYF
TGCGCCAGCAGCCCGAGTAGCGGGGGGGCGGCGTATGAGACCCAGTACTTC
>TRBD2|TRBJ2-4|-|TRBV29-1
CSVEGTSGEGYF
TGCAGCGTTGAAGGAACTAGCGGGGAGGGGTACTTC
>TRBD2|TRBJ2-2|-|TRBV10-3
CAIRPGGTSSTGELFF
TGTGCCATCAGGCCAGGGGGGACTAGCTCCACCGGGGAGCTGTTTTTT
>TRBD1|TRBJ2-7|-|TRBV6-6
CASSFPNRGNEQYF
TGTGCCAGCAGTTTCCCCAACAGGGGAAACGAGCAGTACTTC
>TRBD2|TRBJ2-3|once|TRBV5-1
CASSLEGGAGVAVPDTQYF
TGCGCCAGTAGCTTGGAAGGAGGAGCGGGGGTTGCGGTCCCAGATACGCAGTATTTT
>TRBD1|TRBJ2-5|-|TRBV29-1
CSVGGQGVEQYF
TGCAGCGTTGGAGGACAGGGCGTTGAGCAGTACTTC
>-|TRBJ2-7|few|TRBV6-5
CASSDNYEQYF
TGTGCCAGCAGTGACAACTACGAGCAGTACTTC
>-|TRBJ1-2|-|TRBV4-2
CASSQTGNYGYTF
TGTGCCAGCAGCCAAACAGGCAACTATGGCTACACCTTC
>-|TRBJ2-3|few|TRBV28
CASTDSLTDTQYF
TGTGCCAGCACTGACAGCCTGACAGATACGCAGTATTTT
>-|TRBJ2-3|few|TRBV7-2
CASSPGVDTQYF
TGTGCCAGCAGCCCAGGGGTGGATACGCAGTATTTT
>TRBD1|TRBJ1-3|-|TRBV18
CASSVARGQTGNTIYF
TGTGCCAGCTCAGTTGCCAGGGGGCAAACTGGAAACACCATATATTTT
>-|TRBJ1-1|-|TRBV28
CASSLGQLNTEAFF
TGTGCCAGCAGTTTAGGGCAGCTGAACACTGAAGCTTTCTTT
>TRBD2|TRBJ2-1|-|TRBV11-3
CASSITSVNEQFF
TGTGCCAGCAGCATAACTAGCGTGAATGAGCAGTTCTTC
>-|TRBJ2-7|-|TRBV7-9
CASSPRGAYEQYF
TGTGCCAGCAGCCCCCGGGGAGCCTACGAGCAGTACTTC
>-|TRBJ2-7|-|TRBV5-3
CAVLGGAGVQYEQYF
TGTGCCGTTTTGGGAGGGGCAGGGGTCCAGTACGAGCAGTACTTC
>-|TRBJ1-2|-|TRBV10-3
CAISESQGYDYGYTF
TGTGCCATCAGTGAGTCTCAGGGATACGACTATGGCTACACCTTC
>-|TRBJ1-2|once|TRBV28
CASRAGVDYGYTF
TGTGCCAGCAGGGCAGGGGTAGACTATGGCTACACCTTC
>-|TRBJ2-4|few|TRBV4-3
CASSQDPGHPNKNIQYF
TGCGCCAGCAGCCAAGATCCGGGACACCCTAACAAAAACATTCAGTACTTC
>TRBD2|TRBJ2-3|-|TRBV5-6
CASSPSGLAGGRGDTQYF
TGTGCCAGCAGCCCTTCGGGACTAGCGGGGGGACGGGGAGATACGCAGTATTTT
>TRBD2|TRBJ2-7|-|TRBV29-1
CSVDSGQLNYEQYF
TGCAGCGTAGATAGCGGGCAACTAAACTACGAGCAGTACTTC
>-|TRBJ2-7|few|TRBV5-6
CASSLIGYEQYF
TGTGCCAGCAGCTTGATCGGGTACGAGCAGTACTTC
>TRBD2|TRBJ2-3|-|TRBV9
CASSVGGGSTDTQYF
TGTGCCAGCAGCGTAGGCGGGGGGAGCACAGATACGCAGTATTTT
>TRBD2|TRBJ2-3|-|TRBV7-3
CASSLMAGGTDTQYF
TGTGCCAGCAGCTTAATGGCGGGGGGCACAGATACGCAGTATTTT
>-|TRBJ2-3|few|TRBV30
CAWSRDSFEADTQYF
TGTGCCTGGTCGCGGGACTCCTTCGAGGCAGATACGCAGTATTTT
>TRBD2|TRBJ2-5|-|TRBV9
CASSVARLAGGHETQYF
TGTGCCAGCAGCGTAGCTCGGCTAGCGGGAGGGCACGAGACCCAGTACTTC
>-|TRBJ2-5|-|TRBV2
CASSPRPYVSQETQYF
TGTGCCAGCAGCCCACGTCCCTATGTGAGCCAAGAGACCCAGTACTTC
>TRBD2|TRBJ2-7|-|TRBV4-2
CASSQDETSGSEQYF
TGTGCCAGCAGCCAAGATGAGACTAGCGGGAGCGAGCAGTACTTC
>TRBD1|TRBJ2-1|-|TRBV29-1
CSAGTGAYNEQFF
TGCAGCGCGGGGACAGGGGCTTACAATGAGCAGTTCTTC
>-|TRBJ1-2|few|TRBV5-5
CASSLGGGYGYTF
TGTGCCAGCAGCTTGGGGGGGGGCTATGGCTACACCTTC
>TRBD2|TRBJ2-7|-|TRBV5-1
CASSLGLAGGSSYEQYF
TGCGCCAGCAGCTTGGGACTAGCGGGGGGTAGCTCCTACGAGCAGTACTTC
>TRBD2|TRBJ2-3|once|TRBV7-2
CASSLRSGRGTDTQYF
TGTGCCAGCAGCTTACGAAGCGGGAGGGGCACAGATACGCAGTATTTT
>-|TRBJ2-3|-|TRBV5-1
CASTPGGRQGSDTQYF
TGCGCCAGCACCCCAGGGGGGAGACAGGGATCCGATACGCAGTATTTT